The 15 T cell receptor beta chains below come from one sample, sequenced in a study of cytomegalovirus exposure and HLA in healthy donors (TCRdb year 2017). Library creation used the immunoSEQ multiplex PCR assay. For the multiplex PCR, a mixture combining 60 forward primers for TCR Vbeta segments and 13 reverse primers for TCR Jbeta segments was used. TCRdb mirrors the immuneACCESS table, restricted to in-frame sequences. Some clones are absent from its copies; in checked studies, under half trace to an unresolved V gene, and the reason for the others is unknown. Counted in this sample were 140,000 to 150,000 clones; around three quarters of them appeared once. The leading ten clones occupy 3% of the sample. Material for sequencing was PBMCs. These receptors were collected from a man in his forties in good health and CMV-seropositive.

For the CDR3, the DNA is TGTGCCAGCAGTTTGGGCTGGGGGGGAAGGAACTACGAGCAGTACTTC. Its translation: CASSLGWGGRNYEQYF. The chain uses TRBV27 and TRBJ2-7; TRBD2 matches at 7 bases. In germline, CDR1 is MNHEY, CDR2 SMNVEV (reference sequence). The CDR3 runs 16 residues. The ends lost 3 bases at V and 3 bases at J; junction bases unmatched: 11.

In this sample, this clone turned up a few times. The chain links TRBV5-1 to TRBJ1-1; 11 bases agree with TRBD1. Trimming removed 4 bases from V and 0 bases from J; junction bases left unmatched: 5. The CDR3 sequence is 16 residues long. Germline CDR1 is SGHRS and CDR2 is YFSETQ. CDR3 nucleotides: TGCGCCAGCAGCCTGGGACAGGGGGATATGAACACTGAAGCTTTCTTT. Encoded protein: CASSLGQGDMNTEAFF.

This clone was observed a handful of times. The DNA for the CDR3 is TGTGCCAGCAGTTACTCGAGGGTCACTGAAGCTTTCTTT. Protein sequence: CASSYSRVTEAFF. This chain uses TRBV6-5 with TRBJ1-1, with unresolved D. The germline V and J ends were trimmed by 0 bases and 4 bases, with 6 bases remaining between them. The length of the CDR3 is 13 residues. The V gene's germline CDR1 is MNHEY and CDR2 SVGAGI.

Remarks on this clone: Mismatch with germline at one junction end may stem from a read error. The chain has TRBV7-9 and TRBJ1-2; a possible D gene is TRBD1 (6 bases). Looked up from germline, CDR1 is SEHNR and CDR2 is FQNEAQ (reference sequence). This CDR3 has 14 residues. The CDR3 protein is CSSSRSYRDHGYTF. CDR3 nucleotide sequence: TGTTCCAGCAGCCGCTCTTACAGGGACCATGGCTACACCTTC.

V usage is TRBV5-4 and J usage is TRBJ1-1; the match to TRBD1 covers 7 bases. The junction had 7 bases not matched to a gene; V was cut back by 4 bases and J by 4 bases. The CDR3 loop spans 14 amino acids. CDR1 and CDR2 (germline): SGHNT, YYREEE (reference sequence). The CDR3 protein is CASSRTGVVTEAFF. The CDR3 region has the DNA TGTGCCAGCAGCAGAACAGGGGTGGTCACTGAAGCTTTCTTT.

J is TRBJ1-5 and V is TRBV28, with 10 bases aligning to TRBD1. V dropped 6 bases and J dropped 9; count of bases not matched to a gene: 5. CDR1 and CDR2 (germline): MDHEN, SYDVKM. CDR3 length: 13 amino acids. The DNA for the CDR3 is TGTGCCAGCAGGGGGACAGGGGTTTCGCCCCAGCATTTT. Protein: CASRGTGVSPQHF.

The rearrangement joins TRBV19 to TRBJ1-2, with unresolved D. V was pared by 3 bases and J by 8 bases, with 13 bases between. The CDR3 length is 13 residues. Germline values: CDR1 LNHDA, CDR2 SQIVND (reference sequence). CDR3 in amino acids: CASSMVGSGGYTF. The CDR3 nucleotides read TGTGCCAGTAGTATGGTAGGGTCGGGGGGCTACACCTTC. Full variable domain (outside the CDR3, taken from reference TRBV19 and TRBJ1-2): DGGITQSPKYLFRKEGQNVTLSCEQNLNHDAMYWYRQDPGQGLRLIYYSQIVNDFQKGDIAEGYSVSREKKESFPLTVTSAQKNPTAFYLCASSMVGSGGYTFGSGTRLTVV.

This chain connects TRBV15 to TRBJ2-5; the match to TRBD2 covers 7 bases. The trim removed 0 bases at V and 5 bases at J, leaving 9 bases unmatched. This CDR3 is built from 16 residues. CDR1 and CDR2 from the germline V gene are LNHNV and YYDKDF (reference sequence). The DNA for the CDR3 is TGTGCCACCAGCAGAGACATGGGCGGGAGCAGGGAGACCCAGTACTTC. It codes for CATSRDMGGSRETQYF. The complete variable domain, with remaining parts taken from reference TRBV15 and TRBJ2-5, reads DAMVIQNPRYQVTQFGKPVTLSCSQTLNHNVMYWYQQKSSQAPKLLFHYYDKDFNNEADTPDNFQSRRPNTSFCFLDIRSPGLGDTAMYLCATSRDMGGSRETQYFGPGTRLLVL.

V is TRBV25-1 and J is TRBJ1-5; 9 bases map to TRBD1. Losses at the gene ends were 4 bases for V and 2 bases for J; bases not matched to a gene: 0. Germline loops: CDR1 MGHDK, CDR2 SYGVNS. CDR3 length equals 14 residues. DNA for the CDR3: TGTGCCAGCAGTGGGACAGGGGGCAATCAGCCCCAGCATTTT. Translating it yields CASSGTGGNQPQHF.

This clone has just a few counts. DNA of the CDR3: TGTGCCAGCAGCTTAGAAGGGGCAAACTCCTACAATGAGCAGTTCTTC. It specifies CASSLEGANSYNEQFF. The gene calls are TRBV7-6 and TRBJ2-1; D possibly corresponds to TRBD1 (5 bases). V lost 1 base to trimming and J lost 0 bases, with 10 bases between them. CDR1 and CDR2 (germline): SGHVS, FNYEAQ. This CDR3 is 16 amino acids long.

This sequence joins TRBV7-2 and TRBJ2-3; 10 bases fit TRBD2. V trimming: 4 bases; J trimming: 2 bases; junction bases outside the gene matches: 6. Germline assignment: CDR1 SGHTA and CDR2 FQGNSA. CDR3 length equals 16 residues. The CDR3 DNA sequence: TGTGCCAGCAGCTGGGTAGCGGGAGGAATCACAGATACGCAGTATTTT. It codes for CASSWVAGGITDTQYF.

This chain's CDR3 is CASSKMAPRTVKQETQYF. The CDR3 DNA is TGTGCCAGCAGCAAAATGGCCCCCCGGACAGTGAAACAAGAGACCCAGTACTTC. The gene calls are TRBV21-1 and TRBJ2-5; TRBD1, as called in the table, went unchecked against the DNA. TRBV21-1 is noted as a pseudogene. This CDR3 contains 18 residues.

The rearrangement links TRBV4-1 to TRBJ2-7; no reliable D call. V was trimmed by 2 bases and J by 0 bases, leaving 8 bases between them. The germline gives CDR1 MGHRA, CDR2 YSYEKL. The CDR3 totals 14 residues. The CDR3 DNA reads TGCGCCAGCAGCCAATGGTCCAGCTCCTACGAGCAGTACTTC. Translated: CASSQWSSSYEQYF.

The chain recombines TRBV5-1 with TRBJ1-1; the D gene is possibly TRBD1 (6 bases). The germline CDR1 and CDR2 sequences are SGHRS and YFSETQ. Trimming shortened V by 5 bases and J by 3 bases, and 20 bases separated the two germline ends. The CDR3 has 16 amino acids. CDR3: CASRGGGGAEDTEAFF. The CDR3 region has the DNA TGCGCCAGCAGGGGTGGTGGGGGGGCGGAGGACACTGAAGCTTTCTTT.

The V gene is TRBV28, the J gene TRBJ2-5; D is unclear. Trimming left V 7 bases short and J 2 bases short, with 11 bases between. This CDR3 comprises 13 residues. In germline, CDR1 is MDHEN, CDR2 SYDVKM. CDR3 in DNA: TGTGCCAGCATTCGCAGGAAGCAAGAGACCCAGTACTTC. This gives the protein CASIRRKQETQYF.